These 10 T cell receptor beta chains came from one sample sequenced in a study of T cell responses to AZD1222 COVID-19 vaccine. Using immunoSEQ multiplex PCR, the repertoire was profiled, and TCRdb retains in-frame clones only, with some absent. The sample includes about 110,000 clones, approximately 92% of them seen just once. Sample: peripheral blood, taken 28 days after the second AZD1222 dose. These receptors came from an adult who received the AZD1222 COVID-19 vaccine.

The CDR3 protein is CASSSRLAGDYEQYF. As DNA, the CDR3 is TGTGCCAGCAGTTCGAGGCTAGCGGGAGACTACGAGCAGTACTTC. This sequence joins TRBV6-2 or TRBV6-3 and TRBJ2-7; 10 bases map to TRBD2. The CDR3 runs to 15 residues. CDR1 MNHEY and CDR2 SVGEGT come from the germline V gene. J gave up 3 bases and V 4 bases, and 6 bases lay outside the gene matches.

This clone appeared a single time. The chain joins TRBV29-1 to TRBJ2-5; 8 bases match TRBD2. This CDR3 is built from 14 residues. The V gene's germline CDR1 is SQVTM and CDR2 ANQGSEA. J was trimmed by 0 bases and V by 5 bases; bases with no gene match: 5. The CDR3 protein is CSVTSGNYQETQYF. DNA for the CDR3: TGCAGCGTTACTAGCGGAAATTACCAAGAGACCCAGTACTTC. The variable domain in full, with the rest retrieved from reference TRBV29-1 and TRBJ2-5, is SAVISQKPSRDICQRGTSLTIQCQVDSQVTMMFWYRQQPGQSLTLIATANQGSEATYESGFVIDKFPISRPNLTFSTLTVSNMSPEDSSIYLCSVTSGNYQETQYFGPGTRLLVL.

The chain is built from TRBV5-1 and TRBJ2-5; possible D gene TRBD2, 5 bases. CDR3 size: 17 residues. The germline CDR1 and CDR2 sequences are SGHRS and YFSETQ. The V and J ends lost 2 bases and 1 base respectively, with 18 bases between them. CDR3 DNA: TGCGCCAGCAGCTTCGACGGTCGAGGGTTGGGCCAAGAGACCCAGTACTTC. Its translation is CASSFDGRGLGQETQYF.

The chain employs TRBV7-2 and TRBJ1-2; no reliable D call. Germline CDR1 SGHTA, CDR2 FQGNSA. CDR3 length equals 16 residues. V was clipped by 0 bases and J by 5 bases, with 16 bases between them. This CDR3 is CASSLATAGLRYGYTF. CDR3 DNA sequence: TGTGCCAGCAGCTTAGCGACTGCCGGACTCCGGTATGGCTACACCTTC.

This chain joins TRBV5-4 and TRBJ1-2; 12 nucleotides agree with TRBD1. The CDR3 spans 17 residues. Germline-derived CDR1 and CDR2 are SGHNT and YYREEE (reference sequence). The V gene end was trimmed by 0 bases and the J gene end by 5 bases; junction bases not matched to a gene: 8. The chain's CDR3 is CASSLGGTGGKWYGYTF. CDR3 bases: TGTGCCAGCAGCTTGGGCGGGACAGGGGGCAAGTGGTATGGCTACACCTTC.

V gene TRBV7-6 combines with J gene TRBJ2-2, with D perhaps matching TRBD2 (6 bases). The germline CDR1 and CDR2 sequences are SGHVS and FNYEAQ. This CDR3 spans 18 amino acids. Trimming pared 3 bases from V and 6 bases from J, leaving 23 bases between. The CDR3 DNA sequence: TGTGCCAGCAGCTTCTTCTCGCGAGGGAGGCTAATCTCCGGGGAGCTGTTTTTT. Translation: CASSFFSRGRLISGELFF. Full variable domain (rest looked up from reference TRBV7-6 and TRBJ2-2): GAGVSQSPRYKVTKRGQDVALRCDPISGHVSLYWYRQALGQGPEFLTYFNYEAQQDKSGLPNDRFSAERPEGSISTLTIQRTEQRDSAMYRCASSFFSRGRLISGELFFGEGSRLTVL.

This sequence joins TRBV3-1 (or the pseudogene TRBV3-2) and TRBJ2-2; maybe TRBD1 (5 bases). This CDR3 is built from 16 residues. Germline CDR1 LGHDT, CDR2 YNNKEL (reference sequence). V lost 2 bases, J lost 3 bases, and 13 bases lay in between. The CDR3 loop reads CASSQPRTSHTGELFF. As DNA, the CDR3 is TGTGCCAGCAGCCAACCTAGGACAAGCCACACCGGGGAGCTGTTTTTT.

The chain is built from TRBV7-3 and TRBJ1-5; D perhaps matches TRBD1 (6 bases). Germline assignment: CDR1 SGHTA and CDR2 FQGTGA. This CDR3 is 13 amino acids long. V dropped 9 bases and J dropped 10 bases, with 19 bases sitting between them. CDR3 in amino acids: CASNRAAGHPQHF. In nucleotides, the CDR3 is TGTGCCAGTAACCGAGCAGCGGGACATCCCCAGCATTTT.

The V call is TRBV25-1, the J call TRBJ1-6; D is perhaps TRBD1 (6 bases). Trimming shortened V by 4 bases and J by 8 bases, and 12 bases separated the two germline ends. The V gene's germline CDR1 is MGHDK and CDR2 SYGVNS. The CDR3 extends over 14 amino acids. The CDR3 DNA reads TGTGCCAGCAGTGCCTACAGGGACCATTCACCCCTCCACTTT. Protein sequence: CASSAYRDHSPLHF.

The chain carries TRBV19 and TRBJ1-2; tentatively, D is TRBD1 (6 bases). The germline V gene encodes CDR1 LNHDA and CDR2 SQIVND (reference sequence). The germline V and J ends were trimmed by 4 bases and 2 bases, with 17 bases remaining between them. The length of the CDR3 is 16 residues. This CDR3 is CASSTSRGLPNYGYTF. The CDR3 DNA sequence: TGTGCCAGTAGTACGAGCCGGGGGCTACCCAACTATGGCTACACCTTC.